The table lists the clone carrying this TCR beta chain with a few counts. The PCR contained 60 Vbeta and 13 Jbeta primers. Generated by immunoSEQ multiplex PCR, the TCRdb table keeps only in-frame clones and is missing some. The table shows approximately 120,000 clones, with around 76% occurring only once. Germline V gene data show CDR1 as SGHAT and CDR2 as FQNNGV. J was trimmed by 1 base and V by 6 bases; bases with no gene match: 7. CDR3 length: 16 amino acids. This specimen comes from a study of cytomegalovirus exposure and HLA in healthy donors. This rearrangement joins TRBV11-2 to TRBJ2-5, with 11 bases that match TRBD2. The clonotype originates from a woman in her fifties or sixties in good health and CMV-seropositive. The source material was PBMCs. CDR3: CASRMSTSGVQETQYF. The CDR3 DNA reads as TGTGCCAGCAGGATGTCGACTAGCGGGGTCCAAGAGACCCAGTACTTC.